The next 10 T cell receptor beta chains were all read from a single sample in a study of CD8+ T cells in alopecia areata. Investigators isolated RNA and reverse transcribed it into cDNA to act as the sequencing template. Some clones are missing from TCRdb's copy, which holds only in-frame ones; the method was immunoSEQ multiplex PCR. Of more than 75,000 clones in the sample, less than 50% were seen once. Sequencing used CD4+ T cells sorted from blood. The receptor source for this set is a human donor with alopecia areata.

This clone was recorded a few times. The chain has TRBV10-3 and TRBJ2-3; 11 positions agree with TRBD2. The J segment lost 5 bases and the V segment lost 6 bases, leaving 1 base of the junction unmatched. Germline CDR1 ENHRY, CDR2 SYGVKD. This CDR3 has 13 residues. CDR3 nucleotide sequence: TGTGCCATCAGGGGGACTAGCGGAGATACGCAGTATTTT. Its translation is CAIRGTSGDTQYF.

The J gene is TRBJ2-2, the V gene TRBV29-1; 7 bases match TRBD1. V trimming: 5 bases; J trimming: 3 bases; junction bases outside the gene matches: 3. The CDR3 is 13 residues long. Germline lookup yields CDR1 SQVTM and CDR2 ANQGSEA. CDR3 DNA sequence: TGCAGCGTTACGGGACAGTACACCGGGGAGCTGTTTTTT. Protein product: CSVTGQYTGELFF.

This clone has a handful of counts. The rearrangement uses TRBV7-2 and TRBJ2-5; 13 nucleotides agree with TRBD2. There are 16 residues in the CDR3. Per germline, CDR1 SGHTA and CDR2 FQGNSA. Trimming removed 6 bases from V and 5 bases from J; junction bases left unmatched: 9. CDR3 coding DNA: TGTGCCAGCAGACCCGGGACTAGCGGGGTTCAGGAGACCCAGTACTTC. Translation: CASRPGTSGVQETQYF.

V usage is TRBV30 and J usage is TRBJ2-6; no clear D gene. The germline V gene encodes CDR1 GTSNPN and CDR2 SVGIG (reference sequence). The CDR3 loop spans 14 amino acids. V was pared by 5 bases and J by 0 bases, with 8 bases between. CDR3 amino acids: CAWDQSSGANVLTF. The CDR3 nucleotides are TGTGCCTGGGATCAGAGCTCTGGGGCCAACGTCCTGACTTTC.

V usage is TRBV7-9 and J usage is TRBJ2-1, with 7 bases identical to TRBD1. CDR3 length equals 15 residues. Looked up from germline, CDR1 is SEHNR and CDR2 is FQNEAQ (reference sequence). Losses at the gene ends were 5 bases for V and 6 bases for J; bases not matched to a gene: 10. The CDR3 reads CASSMAGQVANEQFF. The CDR3, as DNA: TGTGCCAGCAGCATGGCCGGACAGGTCGCCAATGAGCAGTTCTTC.

The chain has TRBV6-6 and TRBJ2-5; unclear D gene. Trimming cost V 2 bases and J 4 bases, with 8 bases left between them. CDR1 and CDR2 (germline): MNHNY, SVGAGI (reference sequence). This CDR3 is built from 13 residues. DNA for the CDR3: TGTGCCAGCAGTTACAGGGAAGGAGAGACCCAGTACTTC. Its translation: CASSYREGETQYF.

The CDR3 protein is CASSQADQGSAYEQYF. The CDR3 bases are TGTGCCAGCAGCCAAGCCGACCAGGGATCTGCCTACGAGCAGTACTTC. This chain links TRBV5-4 with TRBJ2-7; possible D gene TRBD1, 5 bases. The CDR3 is 16 residues long. Germline assignment: CDR1 SGHNT and CDR2 YYREEE (reference sequence). Trimming cost V 4 bases and J 2 bases, with 19 bases left between them.

The genes are TRBV4-1 and TRBJ2-5, with D tentatively TRBD2 (5 bases). There are 17 residues in the CDR3. Deletions cut 4 bases from V and 0 bases from J, with 18 bases between. Germline CDR1 MGHRA, CDR2 YSYEKL. CDR3 coding DNA: TGCGCCAGCAGCCCAGGCCCGCGGGCGGACGACCAAGAGACCCAGTACTTC. It specifies CASSPGPRADDQETQYF.

The V and J genes are TRBV29-1 and TRBJ2-7, with TRBD1 as a possible D gene (6 bases). The V gene lost 6 bases and the J gene lost 6 bases, with 12 bases spanning the gap. This CDR3 region has 11 residues. CDR1 SQVTM and CDR2 ANQGSEA come from the germline V gene. The CDR3 nucleotides read TGCAGCGTAGATGACAGGTGCGAGCAGTACTTC. Its protein product is CSVDDRCEQYF.

The CDR3 sequence: CASSSTLTDEQFF. Written as DNA, the CDR3 is TGTGCCAGCAGTTCCACCTTAACCGATGAGCAGTTCTTC. The chain carries TRBV6-5 and TRBJ2-1; D ambiguous. CDR1 is MNHEY and CDR2 is SVGAGI in the germline V gene. The V end lost 4 bases, the J end lost 8 bases, and 12 bases lay between the germline ends. The CDR3 has 13 amino acids.